This TCR beta chain was recovered during a study of T cell repertoires in ileal Crohn's disease. Study as a whole: Patients had a median 7.9-year disease duration, and approximately 35% were active smokers. All patients had surgery for stricturing (around 60%) or penetrating (39%) disease. About half of patients got postoperative therapy: 11 thiopurines, approximately 18 anti-TNF. General observations from the study: Active smokers at surgery had more clonal expansions than non-smokers.

As regards this clone: Its antigen is currently unknown.

Libraries were prepared by immunoSEQ multiplex PCR; TCRdb keeps only in-frame clonotypes and omits some of them. The sample holds approximately 14,000 clones, approximately 84% seen once. The CDR3 is made up of 14 amino acids. The germline V gene encodes CDR1 SGHNT and CDR2 YENEEA. The V end was cut by 1 base, the J end by 2 bases, with 6 bases between. Time point meaning: neoterminal ileum biopsy at postoperative endoscopy, about 6 months after surgery. The genes are TRBV11-3 and TRBJ1-3, with unresolved D. The sequence came from an adult with Crohn's disease. Material: ileal tissue. The CDR3 nucleotides read TGTGCCAGCAGCTTAGGTGGGACTGGAAACACCATATATTTT. Translation: CASSLGGTGNTIYF.